A selection of T cell receptor beta chains follows, all from one sample in a study of response to subunit inactivated influenza vaccine. TCRdb passed the RT-PCR reads through MiXCR, listing each CDR3 protein once. The table has 400,000 to 550,000 distinct CDR3 sequences, 25% seen once. The sequencing here drew on CD4+ T cells sorted from PBMCs, taken 4 to 6 days after vaccination. Every receptor here comes from a man between 45 and 60 years old who received an inactivated influenza vaccine. The CDR3 runs from the conserved cysteine through the conserved F or W. A D gene is named only where the DNA matches it firmly. Size values are once, few and many counts, or a class for expanded clones, and some rows have none.

J	V	D	size	DNA	CDR3
TRBJ2-1	TRBV20-1	-	-	TGCAGTGCAGGGCGGCACGGGATAAATGAGCAGTTCTTC	CSAGRHGINEQFF
TRBJ2-3	TRBV28	TRBD2	many	TGTGCCAGCAGCGGGGGGGGAGTGGGCACAGATACGCAGTATTTT	CASSGGGVGTDTQYF
TRBJ1-4	TRBV12-3/TRBV12-4	TRBD1	-	TGTGCCAGCACCTCCCCGACAGGGGGCCCTCGGAGGGAAAAACTGTTTTTT	CASTSPTGGPRREKLFF
TRBJ2-1	TRBV4-1	-	few	TGCGCCAGCAGCCAAGATCGCCCACTGAGGTACAATGAGCAGTTCTTC	CASSQDRPLRYNEQFF
TRBJ1-4	TRBV18	TRBD1	few	TGTGCCAGCTCACCTCGACAGGGCCTCGGTGAAAAACTGTTTTTT	CASSPRQGLGEKLFF
TRBJ2-5	TRBV12-3/TRBV12-4	-	few	TGTGCCAGCAGCCAAATGCAGTGGCAAGAGACCCAGTACTTC	CASSQMQWQETQYF
TRBJ1-2	TRBV5-1	-	-	TGCGCCAGCAGTTGGGGCCCGTTAGATAACTATGGCTACACCTTC	CASSWGPLDNYGYTF
TRBJ2-6	TRBV5-1	-	-	TGCGCCAGCAGCTTAGTATTAATGATCTGGGCCAACGTCCTGACTTTC	CASSLVLMIWANVLTF
TRBJ2-7	TRBV7-2	-	-	TGTGCCATCCGGGACGGGCCCTACGAGCAGTACTTC	CAIRDGPYEQYF
TRBJ2-2	TRBV29-1	-	many	TGCAGCGTAGAGACCGGGACCAACACCGGGGAGCTGTTTTTT	CSVETGTNTGELFF
TRBJ1-6	TRBV7-6	-	-	TGTGCCAGCAGCTTATTTAGTAGCCCCGGGGTCCGGGGTTCACCCCTCCACTTT	CASSLFSSPGVRGSPLHF
TRBJ2-2	TRBV6-5	-	-	TGTGCCAGCAGTTACGATGCGGGCGGCACCGGGGAGCTGTTTTTT	CASSYDAGGTGELFF
TRBJ2-3	TRBV20-1	-	once	TGCTGTGCTAAGCGGGCCGAGCCAAGCACAGATACGCAGTATTTT	CCAKRAEPSTDTQYF
TRBJ2-7	TRBV7-6	TRBD2	few	TGTGCCAGCAGCTTAAGAGCGGGAGGGCAGTCCTACGAGCAGTACTTC	CASSLRAGGQSYEQYF
TRBJ2-3	TRBV7-2	-	many	TGTGCCAGCAGCTTAGGGACCCTTGGCACAGATACGCAGTATTTT	CASSLGTLGTDTQYF
TRBJ2-1	TRBV11-3	TRBD2	few	TGTGCCAGCAGCTTAAATGGCCTAGCGGGGGGTAATGAGCAGTTCTTC	CASSLNGLAGGNEQFF
TRBJ1-2	TRBV29-1	-	few	TGCAGCGCCACAGTGGACTATGGCTACACCTTC	CSATVDYGYTF